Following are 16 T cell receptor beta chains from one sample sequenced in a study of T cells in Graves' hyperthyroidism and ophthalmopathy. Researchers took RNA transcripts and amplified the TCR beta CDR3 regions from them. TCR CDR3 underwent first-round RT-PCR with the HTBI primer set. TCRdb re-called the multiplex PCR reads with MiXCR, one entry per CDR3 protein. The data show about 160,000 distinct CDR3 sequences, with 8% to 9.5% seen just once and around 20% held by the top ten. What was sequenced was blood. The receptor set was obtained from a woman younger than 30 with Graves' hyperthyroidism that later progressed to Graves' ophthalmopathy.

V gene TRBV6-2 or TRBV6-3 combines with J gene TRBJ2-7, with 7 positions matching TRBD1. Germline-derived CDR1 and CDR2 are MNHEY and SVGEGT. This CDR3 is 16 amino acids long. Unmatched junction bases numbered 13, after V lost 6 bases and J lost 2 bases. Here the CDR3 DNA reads TGTGCCAGCAGCCCCGCAGACAGGGAAATCCCCTACGAGCAGTACTTC. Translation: CASSPADREIPYEQYF.

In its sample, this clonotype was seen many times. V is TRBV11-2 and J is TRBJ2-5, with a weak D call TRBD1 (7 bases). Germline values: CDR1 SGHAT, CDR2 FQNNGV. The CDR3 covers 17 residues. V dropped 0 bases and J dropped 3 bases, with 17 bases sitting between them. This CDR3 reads CASSLDMRDRQKETQYF. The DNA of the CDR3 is TGTGCCAGCAGCTTAGATATGCGGGACAGACAAAAAGAGACCCAGTACTTC.

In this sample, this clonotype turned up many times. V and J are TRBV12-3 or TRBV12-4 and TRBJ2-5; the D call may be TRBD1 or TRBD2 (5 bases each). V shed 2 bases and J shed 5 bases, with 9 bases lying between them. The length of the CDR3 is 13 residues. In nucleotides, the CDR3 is TGTGCCAGCAGTTTATCTGAGGGGGAGACCCAGTACTTC. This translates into CASSLSEGETQYF.

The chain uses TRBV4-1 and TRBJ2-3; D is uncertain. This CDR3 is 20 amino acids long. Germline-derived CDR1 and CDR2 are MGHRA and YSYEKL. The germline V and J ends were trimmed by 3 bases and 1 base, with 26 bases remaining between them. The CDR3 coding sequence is TGCGCCAGCAGCCACCCCGTCCAGCGCACAATGGGTACACGCACAGATACGCAGTATTTT. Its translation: CASSHPVQRTMGTRTDTQYF.

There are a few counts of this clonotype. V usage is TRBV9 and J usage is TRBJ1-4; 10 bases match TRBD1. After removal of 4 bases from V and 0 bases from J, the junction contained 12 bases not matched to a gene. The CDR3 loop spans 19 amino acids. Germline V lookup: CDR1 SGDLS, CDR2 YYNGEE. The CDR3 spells CASSPRNRDRGATNEKLFF. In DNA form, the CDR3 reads TGTGCCAGCAGCCCCCGGAATAGGGACAGGGGTGCAACTAATGAAAAACTGTTTTTT.

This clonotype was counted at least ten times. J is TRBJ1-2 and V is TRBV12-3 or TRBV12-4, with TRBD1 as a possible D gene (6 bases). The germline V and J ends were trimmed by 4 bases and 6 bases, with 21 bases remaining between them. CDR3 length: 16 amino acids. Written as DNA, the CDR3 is TGTGCCAGCAGTTACAGGGTGGGCCGGGGTTTCAATGGCTACACCTTC. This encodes CASSYRVGRGFNGYTF.

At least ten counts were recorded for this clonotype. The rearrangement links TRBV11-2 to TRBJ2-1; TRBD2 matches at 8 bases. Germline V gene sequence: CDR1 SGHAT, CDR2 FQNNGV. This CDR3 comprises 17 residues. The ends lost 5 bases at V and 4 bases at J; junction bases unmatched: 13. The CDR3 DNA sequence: TGTGCCAGCAGCCCACCATCCGGGACTAGGACTTACAATGAGCAGTTCTTC. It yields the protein CASSPPSGTRTYNEQFF.

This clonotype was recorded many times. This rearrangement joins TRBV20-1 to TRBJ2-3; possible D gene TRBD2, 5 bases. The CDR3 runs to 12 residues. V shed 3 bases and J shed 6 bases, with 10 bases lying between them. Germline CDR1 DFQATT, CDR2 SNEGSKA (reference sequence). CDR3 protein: CSAREADDTQYF. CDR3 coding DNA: TGCAGTGCTAGGGAGGCCGACGATACGCAGTATTTT.

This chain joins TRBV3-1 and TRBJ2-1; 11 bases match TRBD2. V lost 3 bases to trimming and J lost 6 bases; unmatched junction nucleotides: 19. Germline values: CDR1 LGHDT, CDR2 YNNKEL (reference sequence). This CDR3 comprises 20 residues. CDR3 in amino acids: CASSQNRGGVAGGPGNEQFF. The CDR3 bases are TGTGCCAGCAGCCAGAACAGGGGTGGAGTAGCGGGAGGGCCCGGCAATGAGCAGTTCTTC.

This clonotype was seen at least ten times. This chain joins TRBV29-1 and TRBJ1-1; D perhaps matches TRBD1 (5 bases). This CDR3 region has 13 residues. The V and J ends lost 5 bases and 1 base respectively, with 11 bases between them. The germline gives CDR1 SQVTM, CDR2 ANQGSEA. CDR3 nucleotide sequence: TGCAGCGTTAGGCAGGGAGGGAACACTGAAGCTTTCTTT. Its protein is CSVRQGGNTEAFF.

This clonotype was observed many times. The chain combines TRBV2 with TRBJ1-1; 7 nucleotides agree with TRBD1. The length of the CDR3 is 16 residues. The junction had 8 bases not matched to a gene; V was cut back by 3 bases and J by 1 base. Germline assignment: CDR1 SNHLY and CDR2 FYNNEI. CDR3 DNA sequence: TGTGCCAGCAGTGATAAAGGACAGGCCGCGAACACTGAAGCTTTCTTT. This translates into CASSDKGQAANTEAFF.

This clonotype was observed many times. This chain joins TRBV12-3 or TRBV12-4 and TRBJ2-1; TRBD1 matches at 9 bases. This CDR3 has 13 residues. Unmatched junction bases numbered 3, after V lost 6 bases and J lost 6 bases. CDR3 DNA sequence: TGTGCCAGCAGGAACAGGGGGCTCAATGAGCAGTTCTTC. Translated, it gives CASRNRGLNEQFF.

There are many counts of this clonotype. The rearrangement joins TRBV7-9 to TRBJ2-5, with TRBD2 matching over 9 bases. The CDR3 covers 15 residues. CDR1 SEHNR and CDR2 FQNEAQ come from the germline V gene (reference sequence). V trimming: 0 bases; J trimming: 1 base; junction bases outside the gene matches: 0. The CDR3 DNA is TGTGCCAGCAGCTTAGCAGCGGGAGGCCAAGAGACCCAGTACTTC. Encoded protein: CASSLAAGGQETQYF.

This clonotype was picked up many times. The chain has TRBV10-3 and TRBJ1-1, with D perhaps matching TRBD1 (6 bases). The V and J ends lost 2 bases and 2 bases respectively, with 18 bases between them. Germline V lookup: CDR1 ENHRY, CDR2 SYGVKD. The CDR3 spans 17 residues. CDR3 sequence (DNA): TGTGCCATCAGTGAGGAGCCGACCGGACAGCCAAACACTGAAGCTTTCTTT. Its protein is CAISEEPTGQPNTEAFF.

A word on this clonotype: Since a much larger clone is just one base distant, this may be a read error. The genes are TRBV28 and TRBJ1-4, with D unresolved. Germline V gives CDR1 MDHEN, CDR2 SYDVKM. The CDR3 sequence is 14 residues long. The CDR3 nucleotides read TGTGCCAGCAGTTTCGGGGTTACTAATGAAGAACTGTTTTTT. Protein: CASSFGVTNEELFF.

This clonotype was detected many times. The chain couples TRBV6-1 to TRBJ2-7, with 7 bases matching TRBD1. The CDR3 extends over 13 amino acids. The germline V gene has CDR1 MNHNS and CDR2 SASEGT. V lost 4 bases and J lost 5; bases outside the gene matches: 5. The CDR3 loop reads CASSATGRDEQYF. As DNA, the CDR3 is TGTGCCAGCAGTGCGACAGGGCGAGACGAGCAGTACTTC.